The present entry profiles one T cell receptor (beta chain) with its context. Its antigen is not known. Germline is not matched at one junction end, which may reflect a read error. TCRdb keeps only in-frame clones here, not all; method: immunoSEQ multiplex PCR. The sample has under 70,000 clones, more than 80% seen once. These data are taken from a study of OX40 agonist ivuxolimab in advanced cancers. In the study overall: All patients had ivuxolimab intravenously every 2 weeks at 0.01 to 10 mg/kg. Whole-study results and caveats: Dose levels from 0.1 to 3.0 mg/kg saw CD4+ and CD8+ blood T cells expand clonally by week 6.

The V gene's germline CDR1 is GTSNPN and CDR2 SVGIG (reference sequence). The CDR3 runs to 11 residues. This sequence joins TRBV30 and TRBJ1-1, with 8 nucleotides matching TRBD1. The sequencing used CD4+ or CD8+ T cells sorted from blood, collected in a trial of the OX40 agonist ivuxolimab. The TCR originated in an adult with an advanced solid tumor such as melanoma, head and neck, liver or kidney cancer. CDR3 sequence (DNA): TGTGCCTGGGGACAGGGAAGGTCCCCGTCCTTT. This sequence encodes CAWGQGRSPSF.